This T cell receptor (beta chain) was observed in a study of response to subunit inactivated influenza vaccine. Overall study findings and caveats: Seasonal influenza vaccination, on each occasion, was suggested by the authors to recruit few new T cells.

This clonotype was seen repeatedly, ten times or more. Antigen unknown. V was trimmed by 0 bases and J by 3 bases, leaving 10 bases between them. Germline CDR1 reads DFQATT; CDR2 reads SNEGSKA (reference sequence). This CDR3 contains 14 residues. One entry per CDR3 protein, called by TCRdb with MiXCR from the RT-PCR reads. The table has fewer than 700,000 distinct CDR3 sequences, 10% to 15% seen once. This sequence joins TRBV20-1 and TRBJ2-3; D gene unclear. This sequence originates from a man aged 50 to 59 who received an inactivated influenza vaccine. Sequences were derived from PBMCs from blood, sampled 45 days after vaccination. The CDR3 region is CSARDPGWTDTQYF. In DNA form, the CDR3 reads TGCAGTGCTAGAGATCCAGGATGGACAGATACGCAGTATTTT.